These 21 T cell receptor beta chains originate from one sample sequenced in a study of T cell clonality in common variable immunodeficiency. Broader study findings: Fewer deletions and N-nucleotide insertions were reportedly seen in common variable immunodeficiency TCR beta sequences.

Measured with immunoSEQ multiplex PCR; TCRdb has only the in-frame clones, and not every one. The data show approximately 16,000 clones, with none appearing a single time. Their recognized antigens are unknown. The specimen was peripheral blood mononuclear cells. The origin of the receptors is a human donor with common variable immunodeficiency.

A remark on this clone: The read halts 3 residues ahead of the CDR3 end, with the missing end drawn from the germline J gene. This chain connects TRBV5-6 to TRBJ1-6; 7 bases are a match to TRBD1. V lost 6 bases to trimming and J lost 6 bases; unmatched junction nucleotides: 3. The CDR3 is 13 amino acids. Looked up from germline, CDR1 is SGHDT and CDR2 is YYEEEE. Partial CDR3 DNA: TGTGCCAGCAATGACAGGGTTAATTCACCC. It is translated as CASNDRVNSP. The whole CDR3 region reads CASNDRVNSPLHF.

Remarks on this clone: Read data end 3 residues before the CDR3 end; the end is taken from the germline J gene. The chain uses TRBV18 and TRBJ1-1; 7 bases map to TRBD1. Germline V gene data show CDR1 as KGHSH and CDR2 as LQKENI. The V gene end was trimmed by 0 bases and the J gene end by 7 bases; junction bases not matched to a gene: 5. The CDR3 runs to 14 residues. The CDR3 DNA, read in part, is TGTGCCAGCTCACCACCGATGACAGGGTTTGAA. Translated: CASSPPMTGFE. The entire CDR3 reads CASSPPMTGFEAFF.

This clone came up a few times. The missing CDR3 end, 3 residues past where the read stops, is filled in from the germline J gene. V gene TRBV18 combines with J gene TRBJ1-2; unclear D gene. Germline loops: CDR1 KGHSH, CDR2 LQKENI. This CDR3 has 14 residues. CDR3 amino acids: CASSPESLVWGYTF. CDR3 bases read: TGTGCCAGCTCACCAGAGTCACTGGTCTGGGGC. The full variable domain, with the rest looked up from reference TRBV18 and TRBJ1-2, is NAGVMQNPRHLVRRRGQEARLRCSPMKGHSHVYWYRQLPEEGLKFMVYLQKENIIDESGMPKERFSAEFPKEGPSILRIQQVVRGDSAAYFCASSPESLVWGYTFGSGTRLTVV.

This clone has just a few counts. The sequenced part of the CDR3 DNA is TGTGCCAGCAGCCTGTTAGCGGGTGGCTACAATGAG. It translates to CASSLLAGGYNE. The full CDR3 is CASSLLAGGYNEQFF. V gene TRBV7-3 combines with J gene TRBJ2-1; 7 bases are shared with TRBD2. The read comes to an end 3 residues before the CDR3 does, leaving the germline J gene to fill in the end. There are 15 residues in the CDR3. With 5 bases clipped from V and 3 bases from J, the junction kept 7 bases outside the gene matches. In germline, CDR1 is SGHTA, CDR2 FQGTGA. Combining the CDR3 with reference TRBV7-3 and TRBJ2-1 gives the whole variable domain GAGVSQTPSNKVTEKGKYVELRCDPISGHTALYWYRQSLGQGPEFLIYFQGTGAADDSGLPNDRFFAVRPEGSVSTLKIQRTERGDSAVYLCASSLLAGGYNEQFFGPGTRLTVL.

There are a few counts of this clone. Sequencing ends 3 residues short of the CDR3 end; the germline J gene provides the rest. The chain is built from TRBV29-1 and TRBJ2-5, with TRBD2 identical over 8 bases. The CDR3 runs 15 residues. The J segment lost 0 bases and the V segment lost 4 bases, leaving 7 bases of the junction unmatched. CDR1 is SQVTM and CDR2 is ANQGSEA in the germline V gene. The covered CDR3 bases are TGCAGCGTTGTATCAGCGGGGGACTACCAAGAGACC. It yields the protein CSVVSAGDYQET. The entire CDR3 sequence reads CSVVSAGDYQETQYF.

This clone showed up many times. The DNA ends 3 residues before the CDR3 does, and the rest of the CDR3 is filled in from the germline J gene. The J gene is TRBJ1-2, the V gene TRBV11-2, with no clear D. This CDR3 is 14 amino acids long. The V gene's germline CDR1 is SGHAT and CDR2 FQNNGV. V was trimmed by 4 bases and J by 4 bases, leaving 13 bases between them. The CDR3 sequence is CASSSRPGSYGYTF. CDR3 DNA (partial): TGTGCCAGCAGCTCCCGGCCGGGGAGCTATGGC.

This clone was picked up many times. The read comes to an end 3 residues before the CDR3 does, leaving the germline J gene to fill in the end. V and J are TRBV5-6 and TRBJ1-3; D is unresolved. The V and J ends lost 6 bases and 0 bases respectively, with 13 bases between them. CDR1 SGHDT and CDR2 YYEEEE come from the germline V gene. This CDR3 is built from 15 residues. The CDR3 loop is CASTPGPSSGNTIYF. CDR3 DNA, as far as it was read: TGTGCCAGCACCCCGGGTCCCAGCTCTGGAAACACC.

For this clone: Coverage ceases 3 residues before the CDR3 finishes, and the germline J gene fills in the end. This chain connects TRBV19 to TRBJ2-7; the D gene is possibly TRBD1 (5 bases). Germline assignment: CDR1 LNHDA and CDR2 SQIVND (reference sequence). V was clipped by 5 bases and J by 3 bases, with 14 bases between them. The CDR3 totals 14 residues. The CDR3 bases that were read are TGTGCCAGTAGTCGGACATTCGGTGTCTACGAG. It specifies CASSRTFGVYE. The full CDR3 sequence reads CASSRTFGVYEQYF.

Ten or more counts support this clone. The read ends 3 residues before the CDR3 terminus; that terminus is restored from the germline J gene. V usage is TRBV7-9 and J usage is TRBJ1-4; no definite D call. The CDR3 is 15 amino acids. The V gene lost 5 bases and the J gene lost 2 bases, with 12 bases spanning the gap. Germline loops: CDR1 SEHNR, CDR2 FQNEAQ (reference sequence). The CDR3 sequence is CASSPGLLTNEKLFF. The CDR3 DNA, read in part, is TGTGCCAGCAGCCCTGGACTGTTGACTAATGAAAAA.

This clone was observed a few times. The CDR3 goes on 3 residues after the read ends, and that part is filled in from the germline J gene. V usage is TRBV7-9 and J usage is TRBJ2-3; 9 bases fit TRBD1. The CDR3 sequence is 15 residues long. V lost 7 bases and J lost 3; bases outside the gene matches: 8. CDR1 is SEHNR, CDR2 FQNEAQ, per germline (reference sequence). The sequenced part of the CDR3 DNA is TGTGCCAGCATTGACAGGGGGTTTCGGACAGATACG. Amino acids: CASIDRGFRTDT. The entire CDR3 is CASIDRGFRTDTQYF.

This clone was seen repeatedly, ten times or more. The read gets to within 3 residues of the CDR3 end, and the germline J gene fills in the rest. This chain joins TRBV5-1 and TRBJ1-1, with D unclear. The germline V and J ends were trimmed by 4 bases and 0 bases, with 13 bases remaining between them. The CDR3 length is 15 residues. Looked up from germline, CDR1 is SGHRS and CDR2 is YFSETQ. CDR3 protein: CASSTTTGLNTEAFF. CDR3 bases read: TGCGCCAGCAGCACTACTACGGGGTTGAACACTGAA.

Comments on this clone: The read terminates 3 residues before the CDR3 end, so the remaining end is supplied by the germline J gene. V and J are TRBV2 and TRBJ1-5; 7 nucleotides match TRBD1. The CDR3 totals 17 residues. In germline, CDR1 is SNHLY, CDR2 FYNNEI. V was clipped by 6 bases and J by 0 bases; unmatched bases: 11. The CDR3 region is CASSTDPRGYSNQPQHF. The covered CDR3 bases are TGTGCCAGCAGCACCGACCCCAGGGGGTATAGCAATCAGCCC.

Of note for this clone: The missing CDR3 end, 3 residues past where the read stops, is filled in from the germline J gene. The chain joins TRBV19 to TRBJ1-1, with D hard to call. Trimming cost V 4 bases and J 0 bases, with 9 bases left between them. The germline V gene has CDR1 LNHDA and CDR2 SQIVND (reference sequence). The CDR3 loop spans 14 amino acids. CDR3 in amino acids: CASSRGRMNTEAFF. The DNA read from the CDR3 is TGTGCCAGTAGTAGAGGGCGAATGAACACTGAA.

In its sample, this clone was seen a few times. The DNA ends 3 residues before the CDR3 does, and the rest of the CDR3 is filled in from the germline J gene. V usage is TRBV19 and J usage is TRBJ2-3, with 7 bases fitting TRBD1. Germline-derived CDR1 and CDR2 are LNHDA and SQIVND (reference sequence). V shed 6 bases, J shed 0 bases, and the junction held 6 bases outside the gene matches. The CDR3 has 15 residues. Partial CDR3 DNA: TGTGCCAGTAGCGCTGGACAGGTCAGCACAGATACG. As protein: CASSAGQVSTDT. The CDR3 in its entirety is CASSAGQVSTDTQYF.

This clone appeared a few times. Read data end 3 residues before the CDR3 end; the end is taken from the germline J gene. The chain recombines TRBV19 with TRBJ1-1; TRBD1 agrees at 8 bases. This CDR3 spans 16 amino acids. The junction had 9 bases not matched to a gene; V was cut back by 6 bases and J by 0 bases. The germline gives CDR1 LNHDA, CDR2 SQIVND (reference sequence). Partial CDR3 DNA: TGTGCCAGTAGAACAGGGGGAAACTGGATGAACACTGAA. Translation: CASRTGGNWMNTE. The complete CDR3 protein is CASRTGGNWMNTEAFF.

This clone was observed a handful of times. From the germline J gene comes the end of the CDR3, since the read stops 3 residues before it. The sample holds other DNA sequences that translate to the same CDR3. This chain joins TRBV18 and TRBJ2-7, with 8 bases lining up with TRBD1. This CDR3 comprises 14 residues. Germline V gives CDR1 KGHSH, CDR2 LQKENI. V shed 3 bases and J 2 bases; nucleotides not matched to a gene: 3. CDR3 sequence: CASSPPTGAYEQYF. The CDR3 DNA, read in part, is TGTGCCAGCTCACCTCCGACAGGGGCCTACGAG.

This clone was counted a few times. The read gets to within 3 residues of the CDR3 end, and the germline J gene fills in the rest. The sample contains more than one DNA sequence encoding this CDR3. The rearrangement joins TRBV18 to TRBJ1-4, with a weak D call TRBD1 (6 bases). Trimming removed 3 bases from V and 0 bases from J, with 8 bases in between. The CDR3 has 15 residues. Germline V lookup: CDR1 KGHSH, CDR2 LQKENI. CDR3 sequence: CASSPTGATNEKLFF. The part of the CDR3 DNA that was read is TGTGCCAGCTCACCGACAGGAGCAACTAATGAAAAA.

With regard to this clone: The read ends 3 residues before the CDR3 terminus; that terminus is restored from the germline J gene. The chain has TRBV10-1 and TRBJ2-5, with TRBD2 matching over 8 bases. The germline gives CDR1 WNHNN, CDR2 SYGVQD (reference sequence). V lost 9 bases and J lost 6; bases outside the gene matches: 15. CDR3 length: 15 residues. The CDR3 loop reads CARTGAPSGGKTQYF. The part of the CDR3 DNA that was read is TGCGCCAGGACTGGGGCCCCCAGCGGGGGAAAGACC.

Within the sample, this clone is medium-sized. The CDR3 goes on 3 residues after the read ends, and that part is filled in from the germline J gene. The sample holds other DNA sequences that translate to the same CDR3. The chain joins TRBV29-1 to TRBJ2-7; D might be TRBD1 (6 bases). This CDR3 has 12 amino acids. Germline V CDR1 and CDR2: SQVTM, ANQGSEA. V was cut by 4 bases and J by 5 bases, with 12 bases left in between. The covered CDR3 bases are TGCAGCGTTGGTCCAGGGGTCGACGAG. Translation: CSVGPGVDE. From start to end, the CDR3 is CSVGPGVDEQYF.

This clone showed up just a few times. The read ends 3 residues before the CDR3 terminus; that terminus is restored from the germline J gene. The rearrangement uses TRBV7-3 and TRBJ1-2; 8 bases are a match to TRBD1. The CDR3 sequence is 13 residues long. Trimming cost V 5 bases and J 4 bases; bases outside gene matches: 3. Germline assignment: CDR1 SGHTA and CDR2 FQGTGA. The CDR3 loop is CASSDRGGYGYTF. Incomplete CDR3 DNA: TGTGCCAGCAGCGACAGGGGAGGCTATGGC.

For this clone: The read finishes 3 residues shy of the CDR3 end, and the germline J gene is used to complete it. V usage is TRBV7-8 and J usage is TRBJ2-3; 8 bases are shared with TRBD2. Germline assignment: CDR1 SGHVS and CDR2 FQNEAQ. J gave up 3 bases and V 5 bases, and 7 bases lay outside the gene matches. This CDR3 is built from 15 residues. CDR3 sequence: CASSQSGGLTDTQYF. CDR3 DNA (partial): TGTGCCAGCAGCCAGAGCGGGGGTTTGACAGATACG. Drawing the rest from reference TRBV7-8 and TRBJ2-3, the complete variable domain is GAGVSQSPRYKVAKRGQDVALRCDPISGHVSLFWYQQALGQGPEFLTYFQNEAQLDKSGLPSDRFFAERPEGSVSTLKIQRTQQEDSAVYLCASSQSGGLTDTQYFGPGTRLTVL.